This record looks at one T cell receptor (beta chain) sequence and its context. This sample was included in a study of blood T cell repertoires in COVID-19. As handled by the study authors: Amplified reference gene primers provided the basis for estimating nucleated cell counts. Profiling relied on immunoSEQ multiplex PCR, and the TCRdb table lists in-frame clones only, not all of them. The V and J calls and the clone size are those of that table, but D and trimming were determined from the DNA. The sample yields 77,000 or so clones, roughly four fifths seen once. The CDR3 length is 12 residues. With 5 bases removed from V and 7 bases from J, the gap between germline ends came to 6 bases. From germline, CDR1 is SEHNR and CDR2 FQNEAQ (reference sequence). Those enrolled in Seattle joined during active infection and were followed longitudinally afterward.

The sequence was obtained from a young man with COVID-19, enrolled during active disease. V gene TRBV7-9 combines with J gene TRBJ1-6; no reliable D call. Sample: peripheral blood. The CDR3, as DNA: TGTGCCAGCAGCCGACAAAATTCACCCCTCCACTTT. Protein sequence: CASSRQNSPLHF.